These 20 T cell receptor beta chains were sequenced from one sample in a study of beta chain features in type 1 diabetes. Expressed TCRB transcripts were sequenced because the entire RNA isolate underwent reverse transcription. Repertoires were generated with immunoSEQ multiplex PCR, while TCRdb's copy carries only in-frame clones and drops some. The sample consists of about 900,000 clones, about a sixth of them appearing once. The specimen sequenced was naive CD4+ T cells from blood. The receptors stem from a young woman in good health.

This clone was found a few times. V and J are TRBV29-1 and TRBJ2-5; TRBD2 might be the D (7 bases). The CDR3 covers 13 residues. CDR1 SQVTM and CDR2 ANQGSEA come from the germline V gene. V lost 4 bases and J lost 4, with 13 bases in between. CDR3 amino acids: CSVAGAGAETQYF. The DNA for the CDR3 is TGCAGCGTTGCAGGGGCGGGAGCAGAGACCCAGTACTTC. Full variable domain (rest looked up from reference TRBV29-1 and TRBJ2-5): SAVISQKPSRDICQRGTSLTIQCQVDSQVTMMFWYRQQPGQSLTLIATANQGSEATYESGFVIDKFPISRPNLTFSTLTVSNMSPEDSSIYLCSVAGAGAETQYFGPGTRLLVL.

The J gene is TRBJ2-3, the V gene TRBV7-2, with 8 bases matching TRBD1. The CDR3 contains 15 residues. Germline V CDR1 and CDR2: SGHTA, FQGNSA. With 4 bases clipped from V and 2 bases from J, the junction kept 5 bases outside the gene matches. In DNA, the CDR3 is TGTGCCAGCAGCTCCGGACAGGGTCTCACAGATACGCAGTATTTT. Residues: CASSSGQGLTDTQYF.

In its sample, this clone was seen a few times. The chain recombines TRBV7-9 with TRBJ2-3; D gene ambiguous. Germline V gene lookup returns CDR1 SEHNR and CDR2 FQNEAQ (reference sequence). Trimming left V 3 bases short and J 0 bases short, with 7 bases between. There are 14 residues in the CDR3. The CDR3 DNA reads TGTGCCAGCAGCTTGCGGATGAGCACAGATACGCAGTATTTT. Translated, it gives CASSLRMSTDTQYF.

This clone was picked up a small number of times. The CDR3 region has the DNA TGTGCCAGCAGTGACCTAAAGGGGCCACAGCCCCAGCATTTT. Its translation is CASSDLKGPQPQHF. The rearrangement uses TRBV6-1 and TRBJ1-5; D perhaps matches TRBD1 (5 bases). Trimming took 3 bases from V and 7 from J, leaving 13 bases between them. Germline-derived CDR1 and CDR2 are MNHNS and SASEGT. This CDR3 region has 14 residues.

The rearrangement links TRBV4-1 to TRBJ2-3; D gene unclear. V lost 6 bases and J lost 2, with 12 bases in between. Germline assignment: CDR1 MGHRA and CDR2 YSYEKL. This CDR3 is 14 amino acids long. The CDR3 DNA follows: TGCGCCAGCAGTCTGCCGGGCTACACAGATACGCAGTATTTT. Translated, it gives CASSLPGYTDTQYF.

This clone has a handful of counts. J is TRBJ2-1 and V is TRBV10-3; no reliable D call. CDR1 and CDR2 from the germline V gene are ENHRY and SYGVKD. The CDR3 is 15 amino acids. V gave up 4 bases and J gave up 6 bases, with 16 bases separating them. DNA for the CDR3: TGTGCCATCAGTGGAGGTAGCTACGACCCCAATGAGCAGTTCTTC. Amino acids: CAISGGSYDPNEQFF.

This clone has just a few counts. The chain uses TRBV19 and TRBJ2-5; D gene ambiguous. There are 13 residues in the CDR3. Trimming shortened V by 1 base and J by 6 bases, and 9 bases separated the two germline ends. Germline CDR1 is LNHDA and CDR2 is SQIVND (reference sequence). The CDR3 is CASSIVARQTQYF. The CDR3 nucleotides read TGTGCCAGTAGTATAGTAGCCCGGCAGACCCAGTACTTC.

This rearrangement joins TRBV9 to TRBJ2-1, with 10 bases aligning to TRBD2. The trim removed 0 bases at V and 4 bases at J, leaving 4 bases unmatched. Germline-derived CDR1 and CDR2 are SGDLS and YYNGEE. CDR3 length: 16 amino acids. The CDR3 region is CASSVATSGKYNEQFF. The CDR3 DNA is TGTGCCAGCAGCGTAGCAACTAGCGGGAAGTACAATGAGCAGTTCTTC. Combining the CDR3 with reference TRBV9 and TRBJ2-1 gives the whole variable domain DSGVTQTPKHLITATGQRVTLRCSPRSGDLSVYWYQQSLDQGLQFLIQYYNGEERAKGNILERFSAQQFPDLHSELNLSSLELGDSALYFCASSVATSGKYNEQFFGPGTRLTVL.

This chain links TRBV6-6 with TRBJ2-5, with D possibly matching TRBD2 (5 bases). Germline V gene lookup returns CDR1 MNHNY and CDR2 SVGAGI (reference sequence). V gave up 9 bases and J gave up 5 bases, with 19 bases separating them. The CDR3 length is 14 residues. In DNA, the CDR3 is TGTGCCAGTAAGGGAGCGTCTTTGGCGGAGACCCAGTACTTC. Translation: CASKGASLAETQYF.

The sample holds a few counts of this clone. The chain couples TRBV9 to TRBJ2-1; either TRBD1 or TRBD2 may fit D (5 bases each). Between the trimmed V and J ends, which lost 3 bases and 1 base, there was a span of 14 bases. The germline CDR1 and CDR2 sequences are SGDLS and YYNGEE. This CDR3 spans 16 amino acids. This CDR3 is CASSAGPVGSYNEQFF. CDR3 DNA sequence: TGTGCCAGCAGCGCGGGGCCGGTCGGATCCTACAATGAGCAGTTCTTC.

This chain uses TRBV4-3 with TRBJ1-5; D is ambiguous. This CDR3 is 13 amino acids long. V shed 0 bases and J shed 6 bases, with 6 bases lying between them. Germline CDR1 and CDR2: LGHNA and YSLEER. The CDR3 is CASSQDGSQPQHF. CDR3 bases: TGCGCCAGCAGCCAAGATGGGAGTCAGCCCCAGCATTTT.

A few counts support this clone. The CDR3 sequence: CASLKQGMSNQPQHF. The DNA for the CDR3 is TGTGCCAGCCTGAAACAGGGGATGAGCAATCAGCCCCAGCATTTT. This rearrangement joins TRBV28 to TRBJ1-5; TRBD1 matches 7 bases. The length of the CDR3 is 15 residues. Germline lookup yields CDR1 MDHEN and CDR2 SYDVKM. The V and J ends lost 8 bases and 1 base, in that order; junction bases with no gene match: 8.

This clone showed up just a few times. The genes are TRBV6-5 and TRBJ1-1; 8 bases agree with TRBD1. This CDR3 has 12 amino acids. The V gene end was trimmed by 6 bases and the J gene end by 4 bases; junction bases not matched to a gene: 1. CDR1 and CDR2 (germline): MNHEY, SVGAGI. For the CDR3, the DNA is TGTGCCAGCAGCGACAGGGGCACTGAAGCTTTCTTT. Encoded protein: CASSDRGTEAFF.

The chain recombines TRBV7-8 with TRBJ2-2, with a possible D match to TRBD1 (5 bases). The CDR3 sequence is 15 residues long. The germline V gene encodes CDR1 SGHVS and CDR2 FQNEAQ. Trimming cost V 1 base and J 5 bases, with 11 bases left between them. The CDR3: CASSLVLRVTGELFF. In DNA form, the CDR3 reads TGTGCCAGCAGCTTAGTGCTCAGGGTAACCGGGGAGCTGTTTTTT.

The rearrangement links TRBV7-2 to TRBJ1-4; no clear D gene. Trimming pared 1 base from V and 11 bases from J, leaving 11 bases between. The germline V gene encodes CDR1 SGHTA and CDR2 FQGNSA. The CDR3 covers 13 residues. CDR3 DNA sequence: TGTGCCAGCAGCTTAGATGGCCAGTTTAAACTGTTTTTT. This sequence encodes CASSLDGQFKLFF.

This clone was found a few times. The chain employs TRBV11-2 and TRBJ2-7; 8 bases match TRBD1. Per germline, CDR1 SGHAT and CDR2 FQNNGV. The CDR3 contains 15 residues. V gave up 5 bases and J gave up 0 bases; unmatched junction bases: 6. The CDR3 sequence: CASSVTGTGSYEQYF. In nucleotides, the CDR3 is TGTGCCAGCAGCGTCACCGGGACAGGCTCCTACGAGCAGTACTTC.

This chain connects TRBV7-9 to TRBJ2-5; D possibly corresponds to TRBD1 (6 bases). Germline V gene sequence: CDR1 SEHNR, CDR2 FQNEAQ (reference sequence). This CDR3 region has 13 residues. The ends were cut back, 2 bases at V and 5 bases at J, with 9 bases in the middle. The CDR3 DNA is TGTGCCAGCAGCTTATCAGGGGTGGAGACCCAGTACTTC. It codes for CASSLSGVETQYF.

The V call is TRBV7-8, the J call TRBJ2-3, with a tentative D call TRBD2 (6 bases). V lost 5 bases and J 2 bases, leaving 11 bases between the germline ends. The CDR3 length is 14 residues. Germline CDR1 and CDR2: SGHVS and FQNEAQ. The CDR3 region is CASSVSGTTDTQYF. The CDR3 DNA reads TGTGCCAGCAGCGTTAGCGGAACCACAGATACGCAGTATTTT.

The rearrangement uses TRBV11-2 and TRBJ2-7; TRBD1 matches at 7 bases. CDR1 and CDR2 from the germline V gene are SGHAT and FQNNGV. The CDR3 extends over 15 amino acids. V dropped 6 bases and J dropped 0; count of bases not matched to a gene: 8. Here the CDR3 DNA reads TGTGCCAGCAGTCATAGGCCAGGGGGCTCCTACGAGCAGTACTTC. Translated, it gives CASSHRPGGSYEQYF.

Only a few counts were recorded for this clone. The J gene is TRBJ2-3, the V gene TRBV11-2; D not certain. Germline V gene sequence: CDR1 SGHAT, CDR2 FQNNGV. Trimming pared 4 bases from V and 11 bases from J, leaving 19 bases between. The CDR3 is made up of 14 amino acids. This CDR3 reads CASSSIRDLPWQYF. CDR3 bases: TGTGCCAGCAGCTCAATAAGAGACCTTCCTTGGCAGTATTTT.